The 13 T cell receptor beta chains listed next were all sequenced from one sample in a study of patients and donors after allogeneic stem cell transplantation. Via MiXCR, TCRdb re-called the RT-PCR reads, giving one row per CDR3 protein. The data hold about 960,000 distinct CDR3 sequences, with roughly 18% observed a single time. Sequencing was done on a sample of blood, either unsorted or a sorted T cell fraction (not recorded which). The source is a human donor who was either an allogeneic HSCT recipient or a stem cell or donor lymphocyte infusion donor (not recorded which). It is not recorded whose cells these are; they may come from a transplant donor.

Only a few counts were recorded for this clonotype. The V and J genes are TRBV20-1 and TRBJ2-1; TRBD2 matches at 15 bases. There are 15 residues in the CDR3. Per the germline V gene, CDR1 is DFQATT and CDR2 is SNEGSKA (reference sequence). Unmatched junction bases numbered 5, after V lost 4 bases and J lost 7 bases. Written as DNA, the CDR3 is TGCAGTGCTAACGGACTAGCGGGAGGGGGTAATGAGCAGTTCTTC. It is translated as CSANGLAGGGNEQFF.

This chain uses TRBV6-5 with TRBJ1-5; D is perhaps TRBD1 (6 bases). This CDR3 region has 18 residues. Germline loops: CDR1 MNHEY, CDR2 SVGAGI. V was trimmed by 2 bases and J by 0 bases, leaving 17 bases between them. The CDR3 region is CASSYRGKRGVSNQPQHF. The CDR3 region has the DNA TGTGCCAGCAGTTACCGAGGGAAGAGGGGGGTTAGCAATCAGCCCCAGCATTTT.

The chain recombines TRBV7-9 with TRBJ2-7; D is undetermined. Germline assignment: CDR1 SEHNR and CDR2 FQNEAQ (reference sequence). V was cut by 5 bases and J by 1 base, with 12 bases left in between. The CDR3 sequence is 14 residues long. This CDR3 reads CASSTLTVSYEQYF. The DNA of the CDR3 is TGTGCCAGCAGCACACTGACGGTTTCCTACGAGCAGTACTTC. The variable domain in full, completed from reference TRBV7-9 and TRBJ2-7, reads DTGVSQNPRHKITKRGQNVTFRCDPISEHNRLYWYRQTLGQGPEFLTYFQNEAQLEKSRLLSDRFSAERPKGSFSTLEIQRTEQGDSAMYLCASSTLTVSYEQYFGPGTRLTVT.

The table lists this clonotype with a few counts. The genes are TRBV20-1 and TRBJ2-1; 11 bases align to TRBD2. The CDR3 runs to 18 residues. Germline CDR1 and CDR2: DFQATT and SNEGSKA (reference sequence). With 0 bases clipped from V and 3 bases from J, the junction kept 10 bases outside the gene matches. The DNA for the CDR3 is TGCAGTGCTAGAGATCGGGGTCCCGGGACTAGCGGCTACAATGAGCAGTTCTTC. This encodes CSARDRGPGTSGYNEQFF.

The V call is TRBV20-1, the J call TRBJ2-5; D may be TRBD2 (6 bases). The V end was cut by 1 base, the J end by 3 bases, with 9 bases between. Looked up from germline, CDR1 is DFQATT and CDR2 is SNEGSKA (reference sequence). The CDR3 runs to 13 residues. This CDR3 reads CSARVLAEETQYF. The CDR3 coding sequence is TGCAGTGCTAGAGTACTAGCCGAAGAGACCCAGTACTTC.

In nucleotides, the CDR3 is TGCGCCAGCAGCTTAGGACTAACCCCAGAGACCCAGTACTTC. Amino acids: CASSLGLTPETQYF. The V and J genes are TRBV5-1 and TRBJ2-5, with D perhaps matching TRBD2 (6 bases). Between the trimmed V and J ends, which lost 2 bases and 4 bases, there was a span of 12 bases. This CDR3 is 14 amino acids long. Germline CDR1 and CDR2: SGHRS and YFSETQ.

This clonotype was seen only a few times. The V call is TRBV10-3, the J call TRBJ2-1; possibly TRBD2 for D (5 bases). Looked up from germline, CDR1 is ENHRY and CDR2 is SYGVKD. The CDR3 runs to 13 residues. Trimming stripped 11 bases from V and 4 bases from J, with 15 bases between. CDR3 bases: TGTGCCGTCCGGACTCCTCTATACAATGAGCAGTTCTTC. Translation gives CAVRTPLYNEQFF.

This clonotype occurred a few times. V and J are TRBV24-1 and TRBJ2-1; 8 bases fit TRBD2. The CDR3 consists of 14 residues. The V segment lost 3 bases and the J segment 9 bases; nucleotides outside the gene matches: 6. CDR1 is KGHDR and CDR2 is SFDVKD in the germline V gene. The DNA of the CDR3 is TGTGCCACCAGTGATCAGGGACTAGGGTTTGAGCAGTTCTTC. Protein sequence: CATSDQGLGFEQFF.

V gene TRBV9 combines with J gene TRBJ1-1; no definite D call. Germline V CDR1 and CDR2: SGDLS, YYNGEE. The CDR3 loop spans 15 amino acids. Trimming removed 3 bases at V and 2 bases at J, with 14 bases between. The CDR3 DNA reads TGTGCCAGCAGCGCCCGCCCCCGGGCCAACACTGAAGCTTTCTTT. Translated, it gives CASSARPRANTEAFF. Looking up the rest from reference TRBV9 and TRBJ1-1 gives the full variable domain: DSGVTQTPKHLITATGQRVTLRCSPRSGDLSVYWYQQSLDQGLQFLIQYYNGEERAKGNILERFSAQQFPDLHSELNLSSLELGDSALYFCASSARPRANTEAFFGQGTRLTVV.

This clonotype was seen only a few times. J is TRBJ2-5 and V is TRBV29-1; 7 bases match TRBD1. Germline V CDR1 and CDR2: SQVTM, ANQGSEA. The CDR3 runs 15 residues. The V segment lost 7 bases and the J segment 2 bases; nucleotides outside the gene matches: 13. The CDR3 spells CSAAGTAKKQETQYF. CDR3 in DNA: TGCAGCGCAGCCGGGACAGCAAAGAAACAAGAGACCCAGTACTTC.

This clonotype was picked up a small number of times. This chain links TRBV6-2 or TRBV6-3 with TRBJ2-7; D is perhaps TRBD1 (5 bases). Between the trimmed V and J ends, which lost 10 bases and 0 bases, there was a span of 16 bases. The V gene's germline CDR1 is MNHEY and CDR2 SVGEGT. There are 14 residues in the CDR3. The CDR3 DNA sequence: TGTGCCACCCTGGGGCTCCCACTCTCCTACGAGCAGTACTTC. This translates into CATLGLPLSYEQYF.

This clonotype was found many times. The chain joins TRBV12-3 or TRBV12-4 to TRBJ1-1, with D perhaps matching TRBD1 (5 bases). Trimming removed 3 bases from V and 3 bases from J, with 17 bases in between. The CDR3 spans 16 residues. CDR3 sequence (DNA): TGTGCCAGCAGTTTTGGGGGGGTTCGTCCGGACACTGAAGCTTTCTTT. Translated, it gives CASSFGGVRPDTEAFF.

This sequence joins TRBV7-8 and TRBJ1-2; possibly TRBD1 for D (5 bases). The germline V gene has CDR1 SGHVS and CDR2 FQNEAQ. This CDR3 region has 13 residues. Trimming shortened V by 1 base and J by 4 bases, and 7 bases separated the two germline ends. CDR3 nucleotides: TGTGCCAGCAGCTTAGAGGACACCTATGGCTACACCTTC. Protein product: CASSLEDTYGYTF.